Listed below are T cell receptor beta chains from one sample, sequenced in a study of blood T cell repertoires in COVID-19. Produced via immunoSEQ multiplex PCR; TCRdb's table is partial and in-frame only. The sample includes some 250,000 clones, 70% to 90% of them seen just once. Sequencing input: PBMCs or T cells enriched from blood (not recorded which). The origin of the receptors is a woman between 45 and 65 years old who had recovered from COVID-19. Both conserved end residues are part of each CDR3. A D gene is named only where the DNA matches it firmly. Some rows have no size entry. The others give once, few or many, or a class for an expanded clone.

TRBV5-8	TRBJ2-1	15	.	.	CASSLRTTSYNEQFF	TGTGCCAGCAGCTTACGGACTACCTCCTACAATGAGCAGTTCTTC
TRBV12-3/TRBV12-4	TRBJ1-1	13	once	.	CASSFEGPARAFF	TGTGCCAGCAGTTTTGAGGGCCCGGCGAGGGCTTTCTTT
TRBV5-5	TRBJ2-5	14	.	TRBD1	CASRSMTGLETQYF	TGTGCCAGCAGATCCATGACAGGGTTGGAGACCCAGTACTTC
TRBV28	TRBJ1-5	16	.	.	CASSLGSFGGAQPQHF	TGTGCCAGCAGTTTGGGCTCCTTTGGCGGGGCCCAGCCCCAGCATTTT
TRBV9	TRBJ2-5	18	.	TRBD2	CASSVGTSGRRVGETQYF	TGTGCCAGCAGCGTAGGGACTAGCGGGAGGAGGGTCGGAGAGACCCAGTACTTC
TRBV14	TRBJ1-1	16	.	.	CASSQDGEGVNTEAFF	TGTGCCAGCAGCCAAGATGGTGAGGGGGTGAACACTGAAGCTTTCTTT
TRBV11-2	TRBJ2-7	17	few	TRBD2	CASKAEPYSGISYEQYF	TGTGCCAGCAAAGCGGAACCTTATAGCGGGATCTCCTACGAGCAGTACTTC
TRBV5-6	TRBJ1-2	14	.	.	CATSLRGTPYGYTF	TGTGCCACCAGCCTGAGGGGGACACCCTATGGCTACACCTTC
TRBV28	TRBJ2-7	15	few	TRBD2	CASSSRTAGVYEQYF	TGTGCCAGCAGTTCCCGGACAGCGGGGGTGTACGAGCAGTACTTC
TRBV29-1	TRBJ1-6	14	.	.	CSVREDLYNSPLHF	TGCAGCGTACGAGAGGATCTATATAATTCACCCCTCCACTTT
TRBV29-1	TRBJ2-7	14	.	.	CSVSRDFLSYEQYF	TGCAGCGTCAGCCGGGACTTCCTCTCCTACGAGCAGTACTTC